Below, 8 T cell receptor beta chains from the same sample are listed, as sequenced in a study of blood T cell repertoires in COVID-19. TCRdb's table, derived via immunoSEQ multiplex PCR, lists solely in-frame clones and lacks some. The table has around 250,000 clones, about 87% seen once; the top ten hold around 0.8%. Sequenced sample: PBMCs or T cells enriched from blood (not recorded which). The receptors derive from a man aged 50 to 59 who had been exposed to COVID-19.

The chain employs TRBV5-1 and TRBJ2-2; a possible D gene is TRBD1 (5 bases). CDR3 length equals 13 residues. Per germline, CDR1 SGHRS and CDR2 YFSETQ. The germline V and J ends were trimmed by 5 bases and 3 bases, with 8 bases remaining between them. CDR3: CASRDTDTGELFF. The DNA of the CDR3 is TGCGCCAGCAGGGACACCGACACCGGGGAGCTGTTTTTT.

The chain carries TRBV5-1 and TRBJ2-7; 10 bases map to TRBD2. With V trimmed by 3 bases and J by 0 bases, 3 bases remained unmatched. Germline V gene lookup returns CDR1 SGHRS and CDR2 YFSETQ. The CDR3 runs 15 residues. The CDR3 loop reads CASSSGLADSYEQYF. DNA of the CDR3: TGCGCCAGCAGCTCAGGACTAGCGGACTCCTACGAGCAGTACTTC.

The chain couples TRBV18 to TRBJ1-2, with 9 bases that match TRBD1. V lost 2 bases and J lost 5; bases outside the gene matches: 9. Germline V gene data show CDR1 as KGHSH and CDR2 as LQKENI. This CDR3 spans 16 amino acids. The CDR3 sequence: CASSPNRGREAYGYTF. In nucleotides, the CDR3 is TGTGCCAGCTCACCAAACAGGGGGCGCGAAGCATATGGCTACACCTTC.

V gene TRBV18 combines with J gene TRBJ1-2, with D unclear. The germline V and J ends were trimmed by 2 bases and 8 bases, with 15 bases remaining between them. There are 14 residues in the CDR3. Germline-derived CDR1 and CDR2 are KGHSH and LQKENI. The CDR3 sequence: CASSPRQLGNGYTF. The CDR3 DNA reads TGTGCCAGCTCACCAAGGCAACTAGGTAACGGCTACACCTTC.

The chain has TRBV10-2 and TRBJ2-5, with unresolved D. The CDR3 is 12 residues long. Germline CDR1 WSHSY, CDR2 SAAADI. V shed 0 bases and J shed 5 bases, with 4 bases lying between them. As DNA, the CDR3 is TGCGCCAGCAGTGAGTCTGGCGAGACCCAGTACTTC. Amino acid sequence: CASSESGETQYF.

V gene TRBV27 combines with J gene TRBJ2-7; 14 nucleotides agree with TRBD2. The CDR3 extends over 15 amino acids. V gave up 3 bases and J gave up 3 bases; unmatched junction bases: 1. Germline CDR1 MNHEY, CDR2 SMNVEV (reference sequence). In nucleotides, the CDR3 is TGTGCCAGCAGTTTTGGGACTAGCGGGGGCTACGAGCAGTACTTC. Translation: CASSFGTSGGYEQYF.

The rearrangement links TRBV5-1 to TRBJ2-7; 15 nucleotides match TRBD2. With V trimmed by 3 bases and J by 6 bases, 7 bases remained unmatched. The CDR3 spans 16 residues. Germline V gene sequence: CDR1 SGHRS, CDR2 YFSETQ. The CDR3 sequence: CASSWEGLAGGAEQYV. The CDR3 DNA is TGCGCCAGCAGCTGGGAGGGACTAGCGGGAGGTGCCGAGCAGTACGTC.

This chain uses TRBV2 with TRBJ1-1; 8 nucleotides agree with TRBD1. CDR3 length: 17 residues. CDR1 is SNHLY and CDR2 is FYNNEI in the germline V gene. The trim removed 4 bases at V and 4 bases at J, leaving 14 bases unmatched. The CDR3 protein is CASSGRRGLNPSTEAFF. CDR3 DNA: TGTGCCAGCAGTGGGCGCAGGGGGCTTAATCCCAGCACTGAAGCTTTCTTT.